This TCR beta chain is from a study of CD8 T cells in ankylosing spondylitis. Study-wide findings and caveats: In ankylosing spondylitis blood, a motif of several highly homologous TCR beta variants appeared characteristic. Several of the motif variants were reported before in synovial fluid and blood from reactive arthritis.

TCRdb re-analysed the 5' RACE reads in MiXCR, keeping a single row per CDR3 protein. The sample records about 330,000 distinct CDR3 sequences, approximately 8.2% being singletons. About this clonotype itself: Antigen specificity is unknown.

Sequenced: blood, either unsorted or a sorted T cell fraction (not recorded which). The origin of this receptor is a male donor with ankylosing spondylitis.

This chain's CDR3 is CASSHRTGGYEQYF. In DNA form, the CDR3 reads TGTGCCAGCAGCCACCGGACAGGGGGCTACGAGCAGTACTTC. V usage is TRBV6-2 or TRBV6-3 and J usage is TRBJ2-7; 10 bases match TRBD1. The V and J ends lost 6 bases and 3 bases, in that order; junction bases with no gene match: 5. Germline-derived CDR1 and CDR2 are MNHEY and SVGEGT. This CDR3 is built from 14 residues.